These 24 T cell receptor beta chains came from one sample sequenced in a study of shared clonotypes between healthy human individuals. The method was immunoSEQ multiplex PCR; TCRdb's version includes in-frame clones alone and lacks a portion of them. The sample has around 1,100,000 clones, about 80% seen once; the top ten hold over 0.8%. Material for sequencing was memory CD4+ T cells from PBMCs. Subset described: CD45RA-negative fraction. These receptors all stem from a man between 18 and 29 years old in good health. Some clones in this sample may be carry-over from other donors' samples.

Worth noting for this clone: The same CDR3 can be traced to other DNA sequences in this sample. This chain uses TRBV5-1 with TRBJ1-1, with 9 positions matching TRBD1. The germline V gene encodes CDR1 SGHRS and CDR2 YFSETQ. CDR3 length: 14 amino acids. V was clipped by 5 bases and J by 1 base; unmatched bases: 3. CDR3 sequence: CASRPGQGNTEAFF. CDR3 in DNA: TGCGCCAGCAGACCGGGACAGGGGAACACTGAAGCTTTCTTT.

The V and J genes are TRBV28 and TRBJ1-1; a weak D match, TRBD1 (5 bases). CDR1 is MDHEN and CDR2 is SYDVKM in the germline V gene. The CDR3 is made up of 13 amino acids. V was cut by 6 bases and J by 10 bases, with 18 bases left in between. The CDR3 sequence is CASRLGEVSGAFF. The CDR3 coding sequence is TGTGCCAGCAGACTAGGGGAGGTCTCCGGAGCTTTCTTT.

This sequence joins TRBV28 and TRBJ2-7, with TRBD2 matching 9 bases. The junction had 6 bases not matched to a gene; V was cut back by 2 bases and J by 1 base. The CDR3 consists of 16 residues. From germline, CDR1 is MDHEN and CDR2 SYDVKM. CDR3 bases: TGTGCCAGCAGTTTACTGGGCGGGAGGGGGTCCTACGAGCAGTACTTC. Protein: CASSLLGGRGSYEQYF. Full variable domain (missing parts from reference TRBV28 and TRBJ2-7): DVKVTQSSRYLVKRTGEKVFLECVQDMDHENMFWYRQDPGLGLRLIYFSYDVKMKEKGDIPEGYSVSREKKERFSLILESASTNQTSMYLCASSLLGGRGSYEQYFGPGTRLTVT.

The genes are TRBV6-6 and TRBJ1-5; D is perhaps TRBD1 (6 bases). This CDR3 spans 14 amino acids. Deletions cut 2 bases from V and 4 bases from J, with 9 bases between. Germline V CDR1 and CDR2: MNHNY, SVGAGI (reference sequence). CDR3 residues: CASSYRGNNQPQHF. The CDR3 nucleotides read TGTGCCAGCAGTTACAGGGGGAATAATCAGCCCCAGCATTTT.

Concerning this clone: Other DNA sequences of this sample code for an identical CDR3. This sequence joins TRBV9 and TRBJ2-3; TRBD2 agrees at 9 bases. V lost 0 bases and J lost 4; bases outside the gene matches: 3. Germline CDR1 is SGDLS and CDR2 is YYNGEE. This CDR3 contains 15 residues. The CDR3 nucleotides read TGTGCCAGCAGCGTAGGCGCGGGAGGGGCAGATACGCAGTATTTT. This encodes CASSVGAGGADTQYF.

This chain uses TRBV7-2 with TRBJ2-7, with 8 bases lining up with TRBD1. There are 17 residues in the CDR3. CDR1 is SGHTA and CDR2 is FQGNSA in the germline V gene. V gave up 1 base and J gave up 0 bases; unmatched junction bases: 8. The CDR3, as DNA: TGTGCCAGCAGCTTAGGTACAGGGGGACATTACTCCTACGAGCAGTACTTC. It yields the protein CASSLGTGGHYSYEQYF.

The chain joins TRBV28 to TRBJ2-7; D remains unclear. Germline lookup yields CDR1 MDHEN and CDR2 SYDVKM. The CDR3 is 15 residues long. Trimming took 5 bases from V and 5 from J, leaving 19 bases between them. The CDR3: CASSRASQGVHEQYF. DNA of the CDR3: TGTGCCAGCAGTAGGGCCTCCCAAGGAGTCCACGAGCAGTACTTC.

The chain links TRBV28 to TRBJ2-1; D possibly corresponds to TRBD2 (5 bases). CDR1 and CDR2 from the germline V gene are MDHEN and SYDVKM. V lost 2 bases and J lost 3, with 17 bases in between. The CDR3 contains 17 residues. CDR3 sequence (DNA): TGTGCCAGCAGTTTACGGCGGGCCCCACGAATCTACAATGAGCAGTTCTTC. Amino acid sequence: CASSLRRAPRIYNEQFF.

The chain employs TRBV5-8 and TRBJ1-5; D not resolved. Trimming took off 2 bases at V and 0 bases at J, with 18 bases between the two ends. There are 18 residues in the CDR3. The germline CDR1 and CDR2 sequences are SGHTS and YDEGEE. The CDR3 reads CASSFQVSALSSNQPQHF. CDR3 DNA: TGTGCCAGCAGCTTTCAGGTCTCGGCTCTATCTAGCAATCAGCCCCAGCATTTT.

The V gene is TRBV28, the J gene TRBJ2-1, with 10 bases matching TRBD1. Germline trimming cut 2 bases from V and 2 bases from J; bases unmatched to any gene: 3. The CDR3 is made up of 16 amino acids. Germline V gene sequence: CDR1 MDHEN, CDR2 SYDVKM. The CDR3 sequence is CASSLEGTGAYNEQFF. CDR3 sequence (DNA): TGTGCCAGCAGTTTAGAAGGGACAGGGGCCTACAATGAGCAGTTCTTC. Together with reference TRBV28 and TRBJ2-1, the CDR3 gives the full variable domain: DVKVTQSSRYLVKRTGEKVFLECVQDMDHENMFWYRQDPGLGLRLIYFSYDVKMKEKGDIPEGYSVSREKKERFSLILESASTNQTSMYLCASSLEGTGAYNEQFFGPGTRLTVL.

The gene calls are TRBV30 and TRBJ2-5, with 12 nucleotides matching TRBD2. Germline values: CDR1 GTSNPN, CDR2 SVGIG (reference sequence). The CDR3 covers 15 residues. V gave up 1 base and J gave up 7 bases; unmatched junction bases: 7. The CDR3, as DNA: TGTGCCTGGAGTGAGGGGACTAGCGGGCTTGGGACCCAGTACTTC. This translates into CAWSEGTSGLGTQYF.

The chain couples TRBV28 to TRBJ2-3, with D unresolved. Germline CDR1 reads MDHEN; CDR2 reads SYDVKM. There are 12 residues in the CDR3. Trimming took off 3 bases at V and 6 bases at J, with 7 bases between the two ends. CDR3 sequence reads: CASSLGRDTQYF. The DNA for the CDR3 is TGTGCCAGCAGTTTGGGCCGGGATACGCAGTATTTT.

Note on this clone: Other DNA sequences in the same sample also yield this CDR3. CDR3 in amino acids: CASSLVGRPQHF. The CDR3 DNA follows: TGTGCCAGCAGCTTAGTTGGACGGCCCCAGCATTTT. V is TRBV7-2 and J is TRBJ1-5; D is unresolved. There are 12 residues in the CDR3. Germline lookup yields CDR1 SGHTA and CDR2 FQGNSA. V dropped 1 base and J dropped 9 bases, with 7 bases sitting between them.

The J gene is TRBJ1-2, the V gene TRBV27; D not resolved. CDR3 length: 14 amino acids. The ends were cut back, 1 base at V and 1 base at J, with 7 bases in the middle. CDR1 is MNHEY, CDR2 SMNVEV, per germline (reference sequence). The CDR3 loop reads CASSLLGNNYGYTF. The CDR3 coding sequence is TGTGCCAGCAGTTTATTAGGGAATAACTATGGCTACACCTTC.

This clone came up once. The chain uses TRBV10-3 and TRBJ2-5; 10 positions match TRBD2. The CDR3 is made up of 16 amino acids. Germline V lookup: CDR1 ENHRY, CDR2 SYGVKD. Trimming removed 3 bases from V and 5 bases from J; junction bases left unmatched: 9. The chain's CDR3 is CAISEGSGRVGETQYF. CDR3 nucleotides: TGTGCCATCAGTGAAGGAAGCGGGAGGGTTGGGGAGACCCAGTACTTC.

Comment on this clone: Other DNA sequences of this sample code for an identical CDR3. The chain links TRBV5-1 to TRBJ2-3; D is undetermined. Per the germline V gene, CDR1 is SGHRS and CDR2 is YFSETQ. V gave up 2 bases and J gave up 2 bases, with 3 bases separating them. The CDR3 has 12 amino acids. The CDR3 region is CASSFSTDTQYF. The CDR3, as DNA: TGCGCCAGCAGCTTTTCCACAGATACGCAGTATTTT.

V gene TRBV9 combines with J gene TRBJ2-7; 8 bases fit TRBD2. Per germline, CDR1 SGDLS and CDR2 YYNGEE. The CDR3 length is 14 residues. V shed 0 bases, J shed 10 bases, and the junction held 9 bases outside the gene matches. CDR3 in DNA: TGTGCCAGCAGCGTAGAGAGTAGCGGGGCACCCCAGTACTTC. This codes for CASSVESSGAPQYF.

The chain is built from TRBV10-3 and TRBJ1-1; tentatively, D is TRBD1 (6 bases). There are 12 residues in the CDR3. V dropped 2 bases and J dropped 8 bases, with 9 bases sitting between them. Germline-derived CDR1 and CDR2 are ENHRY and SYGVKD. The CDR3 sequence: CAISEGGYEAFF. CDR3 sequence (DNA): TGTGCCATCAGTGAGGGGGGCTACGAAGCTTTCTTT.

The chain links TRBV19 to TRBJ1-2; TRBD1 agrees at 10 bases. Germline values: CDR1 LNHDA, CDR2 SQIVND (reference sequence). J was trimmed by 4 bases and V by 0 bases; bases with no gene match: 2. The CDR3 is made up of 15 amino acids. The CDR3 loop reads CASSIDDRGPYGYTF. CDR3 DNA: TGTGCCAGTAGTATAGATGACAGGGGGCCCTATGGCTACACCTTC. Looking up the rest from reference TRBV19 and TRBJ1-2 gives the full variable domain: DGGITQSPKYLFRKEGQNVTLSCEQNLNHDAMYWYRQDPGQGLRLIYYSQIVNDFQKGDIAEGYSVSREKKESFPLTVTSAQKNPTAFYLCASSIDDRGPYGYTFGSGTRLTVV.

This clone was seen a handful of times. V gene TRBV4-1 combines with J gene TRBJ1-5; tentatively, D is TRBD1 (6 bases). The CDR3 is 15 residues long. The germline V gene encodes CDR1 MGHRA and CDR2 YSYEKL. The ends were cut back, 2 bases at V and 3 bases at J, with 11 bases in the middle. The CDR3: CASSQTTGNNQPQHF. CDR3 in DNA: TGCGCCAGCAGCCAAACAACAGGGAACAATCAGCCCCAGCATTTT.

The V and J genes are TRBV27 and TRBJ2-1, with D perhaps matching TRBD1 (5 bases). Germline V gives CDR1 MNHEY, CDR2 SMNVEV (reference sequence). V gave up 4 bases and J gave up 15 bases, with 19 bases separating them. This CDR3 is 13 amino acids long. CDR3 residues: CASSSPGRPQGFF. CDR3 sequence (DNA): TGTGCCAGCAGTTCGCCCGGACGGCCTCAGGGGTTCTTC.

This chain joins TRBV10-3 and TRBJ2-6; the D call may be TRBD1 or TRBD2 (6 bases each). The germline V and J ends were trimmed by 10 bases and 3 bases, with 19 bases remaining between them. There are 16 residues in the CDR3. Per the germline V gene, CDR1 is ENHRY and CDR2 is SYGVKD. In DNA, the CDR3 is TGTGCCACGGTCGGGGGACGGGGGCTTGGGGCCAACGTCCTGACTTTC. Residues: CATVGGRGLGANVLTF.

This sequence joins TRBV10-2 and TRBJ2-5; no clear D. The end of the DNA is better explained by TRBJ2-7, so the J call may be wrong. CDR1 and CDR2 (germline): WSHSY, SAAADI. This CDR3 is 14 amino acids long. DNA of the CDR3: TGCGCCAGCAGTGAACGAGGATCGGGCTACGAGCAGTACTTC. It specifies CASSERGSGYEQYF.

In this sample, this clone turned up once. CDR3 coding DNA: TGCGCCAGCAGCTCTGATTCAGGGAGGACGGGAACTAATGGCTACACCTTC. Its translation is CASSSDSGRTGTNGYTF. The V call is TRBV5-1, the J call TRBJ1-2; D might be TRBD1 (5 bases). Trimming removed 3 bases from V and 6 bases from J, with 24 bases in between. This CDR3 region has 17 residues. Per the germline V gene, CDR1 is SGHRS and CDR2 is YFSETQ.